This TCR beta chain was found in a study of T cell changes during pregnancy in multiple sclerosis. Losses at the gene ends were 6 bases for V and 4 bases for J; bases not matched to a gene: 3. The CDR3 totals 13 residues. Germline assignment: CDR1 MNHNS and CDR2 SASEGT. Produced via immunoSEQ multiplex PCR; TCRdb's table is partial and in-frame only. The sample lists about 28,000 clones; about 89% were seen once. The TCR originated in a female donor in good health, enrolled as a control in a pregnancy study. This specimen was CD4+ T cells from peripheral blood mononuclear cells, taken in the first trimester of pregnancy. The V call is TRBV6-1, the J call TRBJ2-3, with 8 positions matching TRBD1. As DNA, the CDR3 is TGTGCCAGCAGCCAGGACAGGGCAGATACGCAGTATTTT. It encodes CASSQDRADTQYF.